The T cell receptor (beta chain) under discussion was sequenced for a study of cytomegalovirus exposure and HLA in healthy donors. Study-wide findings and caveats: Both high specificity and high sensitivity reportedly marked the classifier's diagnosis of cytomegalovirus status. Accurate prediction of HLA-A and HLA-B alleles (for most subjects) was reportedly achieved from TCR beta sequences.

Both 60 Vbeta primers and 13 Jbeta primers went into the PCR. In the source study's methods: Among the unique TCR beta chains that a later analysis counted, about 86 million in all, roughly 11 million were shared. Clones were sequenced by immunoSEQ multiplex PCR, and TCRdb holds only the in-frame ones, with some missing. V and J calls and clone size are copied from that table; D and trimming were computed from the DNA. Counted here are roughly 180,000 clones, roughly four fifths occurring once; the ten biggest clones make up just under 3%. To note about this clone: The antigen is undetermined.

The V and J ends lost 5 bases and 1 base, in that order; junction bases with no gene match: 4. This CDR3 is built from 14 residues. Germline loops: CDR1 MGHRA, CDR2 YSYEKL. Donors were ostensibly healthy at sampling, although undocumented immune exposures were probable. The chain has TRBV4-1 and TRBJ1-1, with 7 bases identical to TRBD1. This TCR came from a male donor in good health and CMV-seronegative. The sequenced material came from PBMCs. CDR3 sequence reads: CASSGDRENTEAFF. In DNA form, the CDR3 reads TGCGCCAGCAGCGGCGACAGGGAGAACACTGAAGCTTTCTTT.